This TCR beta chain was captured by sequencing in a study of T cells in pancreatic ductal adenocarcinoma. In the case of this clone: Its cognate antigen is unknown.

Selected pancreatic ductal adenocarcinoma patients had undergone surgery without neoadjuvant therapy. Assay used: immunoSEQ multiplex PCR; TCRdb lists only in-frame clones, some missing. The data contain roughly 10,000 clones, around 66% of them singletons. The V and J ends lost 11 bases and 5 bases respectively, with 27 bases between them. Germline CDR1 and CDR2: ENHRY and SYGVKD. CDR3 size: 16 residues. Overall study results and limits: Blood had more productive templates and approximately 8-fold more unique clonotypes than tumor. Comparisons of tumor and blood clonality may show falsely lower tumor diversity.

The TCR originated in a human donor with pancreatic ductal adenocarcinoma. Sequenced sample: pancreatic tumor tissue. V usage is TRBV10-3 and J usage is TRBJ2-5; D possibly corresponds to TRBD1 (7 bases). CDR3 protein: CAVSRGVAVQGETQYF. CDR3 nucleotides: TGTGCCGTGTCCAGGGGGGTAGCGGTTCAGGGGGAGACCCAGTACTTC.